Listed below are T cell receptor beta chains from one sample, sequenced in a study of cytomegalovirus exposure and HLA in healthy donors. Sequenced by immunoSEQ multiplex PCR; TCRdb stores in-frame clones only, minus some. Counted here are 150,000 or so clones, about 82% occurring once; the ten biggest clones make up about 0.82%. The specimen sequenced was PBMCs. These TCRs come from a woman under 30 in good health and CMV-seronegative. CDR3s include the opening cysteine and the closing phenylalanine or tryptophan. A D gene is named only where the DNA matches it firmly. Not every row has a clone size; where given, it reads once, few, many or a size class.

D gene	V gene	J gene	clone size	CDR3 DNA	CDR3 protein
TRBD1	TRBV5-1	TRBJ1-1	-	TGCGCCAGCAGCACGGGACAGGGGACAATGAACACTGAAGCTTTCTTT	CASSTGQGTMNTEAFF
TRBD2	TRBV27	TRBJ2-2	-	TGTGCCAGCAGTTCTCTTAGCGGGAAGGGTACCGGGGAGCTGTTTTTT	CASSSLSGKGTGELFF
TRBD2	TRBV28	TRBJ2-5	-	TGTGCCAGCAGGACCCCGGCAGGGACTACGGAGACCCAGTACTTC	CASRTPAGTTETQYF
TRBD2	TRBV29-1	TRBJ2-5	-	TGCAGCGTTGGGGGGGGAGAGACCCAGTACTTC	CSVGGGETQYF
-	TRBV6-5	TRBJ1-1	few	TGTGCCAGCAGTTACCAGGTCAACACTGAAGCTTTCTTT	CASSYQVNTEAFF
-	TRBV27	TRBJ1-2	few	TGTGCCAGTGCGGGTAACTATGGCTACACCTTC	CASAGNYGYTF
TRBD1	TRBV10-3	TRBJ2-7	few	TGTGCCATCAGTCCTTTCGGGACAGCCTACGAGCAGTACTTC	CAISPFGTAYEQYF
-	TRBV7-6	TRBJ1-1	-	TGTGCCAGCAGCTTAGACTCGAACCCGAACACTGAAGCTTTCTTT	CASSLDSNPNTEAFF
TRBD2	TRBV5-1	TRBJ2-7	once	TGCGCCAGCAGCTCAACTAGCGGCACTAACGAGCAGTACTTC	CASSSTSGTNEQYF
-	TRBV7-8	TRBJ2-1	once	TGTGCCAGCAGCTTAGCAGTGAGGGATGAGCAGTTCTTC	CASSLAVRDEQFF
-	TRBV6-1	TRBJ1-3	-	TGTGCCAGCAGTGAGCCTAGAAACACCATATATTTT	CASSEPRNTIYF
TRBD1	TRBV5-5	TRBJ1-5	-	TGTGCCAGCAGTTTCCGCTGGACAGGGTATGAGCAGCCCCAGCATTTT	CASSFRWTGYEQPQHF
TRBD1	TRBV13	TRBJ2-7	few	TGTGCCAGCAGCCCGACAGGGGACTACGAGCAGTACTTC	CASSPTGDYEQYF
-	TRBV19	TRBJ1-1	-	TGTGCCAGTAGGGTCACAAGGAGCCCGGGAGGTTCGAACACTGAAGCTTTCTTT	CASRVTRSPGGSNTEAFF
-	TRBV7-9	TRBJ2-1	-	TGTGCCAGCAGCTTAGCCCAGGGAAACAATGAGCAGTTCTTC	CASSLAQGNNEQFF